This TCR beta chain appears in the sequencing data of a study of Ad26.COV2.S vaccination and SARS-CoV-2 variants. In the study overall: Ad26.COV2.S was injected intramuscularly once or twice, 56 days apart.

Sample treatment: some 20 received Ad26.COV2.S at low or high dose, single or two shots; about 5 received placebo; per-sample allocation not given. Sampling occurred on day 63 after the first vaccine or placebo injection. Germline V gene data show CDR1 as MDHEN and CDR2 as SYDVKM. The trim removed 9 bases at V and 1 base at J, leaving 7 bases unmatched. This CDR3 contains 14 residues. The protocol was immunoSEQ multiplex PCR, while the TCRdb copy is restricted to in-frame clones and leaves out a portion. The sample carries around 380,000 clones, 75% to 90% recorded once. The sequence was obtained from a person between 18 and 59 years old who received the Ad26.COV2.S COVID-19 vaccine or a placebo. The sample in question was peripheral blood, obtained in a trial of Ad26.COV2.S vaccine versus placebo. The chain has TRBV28 and TRBJ1-1, with 8 bases identical to TRBD1. This CDR3 reads CARDRGGPNTEAFF. CDR3 sequence (DNA): TGTGCCAGAGACAGGGGAGGACCGAACACTGAAGCTTTCTTT.